This paragraph covers one T cell receptor (beta chain) sequence. Germline V gene sequence: CDR1 LNHDA, CDR2 SQIVND (reference sequence). The junction had 10 bases not matched to a gene; V was cut back by 8 bases and J by 4 bases. This CDR3 has 15 amino acids. Using immunoSEQ multiplex PCR, the repertoire was profiled, and TCRdb retains in-frame clones only, with some absent. This table has over 200,000 clones, 88% appearing once. This record comes from a study of blood T cell repertoires in COVID-19. About the study: The United States, Italy and Spain supplied acute and convalescent COVID-19 samples. T cells, B-cell-depleted T cells, or PBMCs supplied cDNA or gDNA.

The gene calls are TRBV19 and TRBJ2-5; 10 bases agree with TRBD1. The sample was peripheral blood. The sequence was collected from a woman aged 55-75 years with acute or convalescent COVID-19. The CDR3 region has the DNA TGTGCCAGTTCCCGGACAGGGGGGAGTCGAGAGACCCAGTACTTC. As protein: CASSRTGGSRETQYF.